What follows are 30 T cell receptor beta chains derived from one specimen sequenced in a study of T cell changes during pregnancy in multiple sclerosis. Profiled with immunoSEQ multiplex PCR; TCRdb holds only in-frame clones, not every one. The sample includes fewer than 70,000 clones, 85% to 90% of them seen just once. Sequences were obtained from peripheral blood from another person, used as feeder cells. Receptor source: a human donor whose cells served as feeder cells for cultures in a pregnancy study.

The V and J genes are TRBV6-1 and TRBJ1-1, with 7 nucleotides matching TRBD1. The CDR3 contains 15 residues. From germline, CDR1 is MNHNS and CDR2 SASEGT. With V trimmed by 6 bases and J by 4 bases, 11 bases remained unmatched. Here the CDR3 reads CASRAPLTGVTEAFF. Written as DNA, the CDR3 is TGTGCCAGCAGAGCGCCCCTAACAGGGGTCACTGAAGCTTTCTTT.

The V call is TRBV30, the J call TRBJ2-6; 9 bases align to TRBD1. V dropped 7 bases and J dropped 2; count of bases not matched to a gene: 21. The length of the CDR3 is 20 residues. The V gene's germline CDR1 is GTSNPN and CDR2 SVGIG (reference sequence). The CDR3 spells CALATPVHRGQIAGANVLTF. CDR3 nucleotides: TGTGCCTTGGCCACTCCCGTGCACAGGGGGCAGATAGCTGGGGCCAACGTCCTGACTTTC.

V usage is TRBV7-4 and J usage is TRBJ2-7, with 12 bases identical to TRBD2. Germline values: CDR1 SGHVT, CDR2 SQSDAQ. Trimming removed 6 bases from V and 4 bases from J; junction bases left unmatched: 7. This CDR3 spans 15 amino acids. The CDR3 region is CASRTTSGSRYEQYF. CDR3 nucleotides: TGTGCCAGCAGGACGACTAGCGGGAGCCGGTACGAGCAGTACTTC.

V and J are TRBV7-3 and TRBJ1-1; the D gene is possibly TRBD1 (6 bases). The CDR3 extends over 13 amino acids. V was trimmed by 6 bases and J by 1 base, leaving 9 bases between them. CDR1 and CDR2 from the germline V gene are SGHTA and FQGTGA. Here the CDR3 reads CASRLQGNTEAFF. CDR3 DNA sequence: TGTGCCAGCAGATTACAGGGGAACACTGAAGCTTTCTTT.

This chain links TRBV5-1 with TRBJ1-1; 7 bases map to TRBD1. J lost 5 bases, V lost 1 base, and 5 bases had no gene match. The V gene's germline CDR1 is SGHRS and CDR2 YFSETQ. CDR3 length: 14 amino acids. CDR3 in DNA: TGCGCCAGCAGCTTGCAGGGGGGTTGGACTGAAGCTTTCTTT. Encoded protein: CASSLQGGWTEAFF.

This chain joins TRBV5-1 and TRBJ2-1, with no clear D. V lost 0 bases and J 7 bases, leaving 14 bases between the germline ends. The CDR3 extends over 15 amino acids. Looked up from germline, CDR1 is SGHRS and CDR2 is YFSETQ. This chain's CDR3 is CASSLVVGTLNEQFF. The CDR3 nucleotides are TGCGCCAGCAGCTTGGTTGTGGGAACGCTTAATGAGCAGTTCTTC.

This chain connects TRBV7-9 to TRBJ1-2; no clear D. Trimming pared 7 bases from V and 5 bases from J, leaving 11 bases between. Germline lookup yields CDR1 SEHNR and CDR2 FQNEAQ (reference sequence). The CDR3 has 12 amino acids. In DNA, the CDR3 is TGTGCCAGCATTTCCGGGATGTATGGCTACACCTTC. It codes for CASISGMYGYTF.

V gene TRBV7-8 combines with J gene TRBJ2-7; 8 bases align to TRBD2. With 4 bases clipped from V and 6 bases from J, the junction kept 8 bases outside the gene matches. The CDR3 has 14 amino acids. CDR1 and CDR2 (germline): SGHVS, FQNEAQ. The CDR3 bases are TGTGCCAGCAGCTCCGCCGGGACTAGAGGCGAGCAGTACTTC. Translating it yields CASSSAGTRGEQYF.

The chain has TRBV7-9 and TRBJ1-4; D remains unclear. V was pared by 5 bases and J by 6 bases, with 19 bases between. The CDR3 covers 16 residues. Germline CDR1 SEHNR, CDR2 FQNEAQ (reference sequence). This chain's CDR3 is CASSLDPSLGDEKLFF. CDR3 bases: TGTGCCAGCAGCCTAGACCCATCTCTCGGGGATGAAAAACTGTTTTTT.

About this clone: Within the sample, other DNA sequences also encode this same CDR3. The chain joins TRBV7-7 to TRBJ2-4; D is possibly TRBD1 (5 bases). Germline V CDR1 and CDR2: SSHAT, FNYEAQ (reference sequence). The CDR3 totals 17 residues. CDR3 sequence reads: CASGYGRVGLGKNIQYF. The CDR3 DNA follows: TGTGCTAGTGGGTATGGCAGGGTGGGGCTAGGTAAAAACATTCAGTACTTC.

The chain has TRBV5-1 and TRBJ1-1, with D unresolved. Looked up from germline, CDR1 is SGHRS and CDR2 is YFSETQ. Trimming left V 1 base short and J 0 bases short, with 4 bases between. This CDR3 has 13 residues. CDR3 residues: CASSLLLNTEAFF. CDR3 DNA sequence: TGCGCCAGCAGCTTGTTGCTGAACACTGAAGCTTTCTTT. The full variable domain, its missing parts supplied by reference TRBV5-1 and TRBJ1-1, is KAGVTQTPRYLIKTRGQQVTLSCSPISGHRSVSWYQQTPGQGLQFLFEYFSETQRNKGNFPGRFSGRQFSNSRSEMNVSTLELGDSALYLCASSLLLNTEAFFGQGTRLTVV.

The rearrangement uses TRBV27 and TRBJ2-5, with D tentatively TRBD2 (6 bases). V gave up 3 bases and J gave up 5 bases, with 28 bases separating them. CDR1 is MNHEY, CDR2 SMNVEV, per germline (reference sequence). This CDR3 region has 19 residues. The CDR3 spells CASSFRRPNLGTLQETQYF. As DNA, the CDR3 is TGTGCCAGCAGTTTCAGAAGACCCAACCTTGGGACTCTCCAGGAGACCCAGTACTTC.

This clone was found a few times. The chain carries TRBV5-6 and TRBJ2-7, with 9 bases that match TRBD2. Trimming removed 2 bases from V and 1 base from J; junction bases left unmatched: 4. Germline V gene sequence: CDR1 SGHDT, CDR2 YYEEEE. The CDR3 sequence is 15 residues long. The CDR3 here is CASSFGGRASYEQYF. CDR3 coding DNA: TGTGCCAGCAGCTTTGGCGGGAGGGCTTCCTACGAGCAGTACTTC.

V is TRBV7-9 and J is TRBJ1-4, with D uncertain. Germline loops: CDR1 SEHNR, CDR2 FQNEAQ (reference sequence). The V gene lost 0 bases and the J gene lost 8 bases, with 16 bases spanning the gap. This CDR3 has 16 residues. The CDR3 reads CASSLALALPLEKLFF. As DNA, the CDR3 is TGTGCCAGCAGCTTAGCTCTAGCATTACCGCTCGAAAAACTGTTTTTT.

V gene TRBV6-5 combines with J gene TRBJ1-2; the D gene is possibly TRBD1 (6 bases). V was cut by 0 bases and J by 6 bases, with 17 bases left in between. The germline V gene has CDR1 MNHEY and CDR2 SVGAGI. The CDR3 is made up of 16 amino acids. The CDR3 sequence is CASSYSTATWGHGYTF. CDR3 nucleotides: TGTGCCAGCAGTTACTCGACAGCAACGTGGGGGCATGGCTACACCTTC.

The chain joins TRBV7-3 to TRBJ2-7, with TRBD2 identical over 9 bases. V lost 2 bases, J lost 4 bases, and 0 bases stayed unmatched. The V gene's germline CDR1 is SGHTA and CDR2 FQGTGA. The CDR3 loop spans 13 amino acids. This chain's CDR3 is CASSLAGGYEQYF. CDR3 bases: TGTGCCAGCAGCTTAGCGGGGGGGTACGAGCAGTACTTC.

The gene calls are TRBV7-9 and TRBJ2-3, with D possibly being TRBD1 or TRBD2 (5 bases each). V was cut by 4 bases and J by 5 bases, with 10 bases left in between. The CDR3 runs 13 residues. Germline V lookup: CDR1 SEHNR, CDR2 FQNEAQ (reference sequence). CDR3 sequence (DNA): TGTGCCAGCAGCTGGGACCGTCAAGATACGCAGTATTTT. This codes for CASSWDRQDTQYF.

The chain is built from TRBV10-3 and TRBJ1-2; weak D call: TRBD1 (6 bases). Trimming removed 7 bases at V and 4 bases at J, with 13 bases between. Germline V lookup: CDR1 ENHRY, CDR2 SYGVKD. The CDR3 is 13 residues long. CDR3 amino acids: CAINSGHLYGYTF. DNA of the CDR3: TGTGCCATCAATTCGGGACACCTCTATGGCTACACCTTC.

The chain joins TRBV13 to TRBJ2-3; TRBD1 agrees at 9 bases. Germline CDR1 reads PRHDT; CDR2 reads FYEKMQ (reference sequence). The CDR3 is 19 residues long. V shed 4 bases and J 3 bases; nucleotides not matched to a gene: 17. The CDR3 DNA reads as TGTGCCAGCAGCTCCCTATCCCGGGACAGGGAGTTGGTGACAGATACGCAGTATTTT. Protein: CASSSLSRDRELVTDTQYF.

The rearrangement joins TRBV6-6 to TRBJ2-2; possible D gene TRBD1, 6 bases. The ends were cut back, 5 bases at V and 4 bases at J, with 14 bases in the middle. The CDR3 consists of 15 residues. Germline values: CDR1 MNHNY, CDR2 SVGAGI (reference sequence). CDR3 bases: TGTGCCAGCAGTGACGGACAGCGAATCACCGGGGAGCTGTTTTTT. It translates to CASSDGQRITGELFF.

This clone was detected only once. The chain carries TRBV6-1 and TRBJ1-5; no firm D call. The germline V gene has CDR1 MNHNS and CDR2 SASEGT. The CDR3 is 12 residues long. The V end was cut by 7 bases, the J end by 0 bases, with 4 bases between. The CDR3 sequence is CASKYSNQPQHF. The CDR3, as DNA: TGTGCCAGCAAGTATAGCAATCAGCCCCAGCATTTT.

This clone showed up just once. The V call is TRBV4-2, the J call TRBJ2-1, with TRBD1 identical over 9 bases. Unmatched junction bases numbered 10, after V lost 5 bases and J lost 8 bases. Per the germline V gene, CDR1 is LGHNA and CDR2 is YNFKEQ. The CDR3 is 15 amino acids. The CDR3 here is CASSSELDRGDEQFF. The CDR3 DNA follows: TGTGCCAGCAGCTCGGAACTTGACAGGGGGGATGAGCAGTTCTTC.

This clone was detected only a few times. The rearrangement links TRBV5-1 to TRBJ2-5; TRBD2 is a possible D gene (7 bases). The V end was cut by 1 base, the J end by 4 bases, with 17 bases between. Per the germline V gene, CDR1 is SGHRS and CDR2 is YFSETQ. The CDR3 runs 16 residues. The CDR3 protein is CASSLRGGASRETQYF. Here the CDR3 DNA reads TGCGCCAGCAGCTTGAGAGGGGGGGCTTCCAGAGAGACCCAGTACTTC.

The chain combines TRBV9 with TRBJ2-1, with D unresolved. V lost 2 bases, J lost 9 bases, and 12 bases lay in between. CDR3 size: 13 residues. Germline V gene sequence: CDR1 SGDLS, CDR2 YYNGEE. The CDR3 spells CASSVGIKAEQFF. The CDR3, as DNA: TGTGCCAGCAGCGTGGGTATTAAGGCTGAGCAGTTCTTC.

This chain links TRBV28 with TRBJ1-2; no reliable D call. CDR3 length: 15 residues. The germline CDR1 and CDR2 sequences are MDHEN and SYDVKM. Trimming cost V 2 bases and J 0 bases, with 10 bases left between them. The CDR3 sequence is CASSLGGNTNYGYTF. The DNA for the CDR3 is TGTGCCAGCAGTTTAGGAGGGAATACTAACTATGGCTACACCTTC.

V gene TRBV7-3 combines with J gene TRBJ2-1; D possibly corresponds to TRBD2 (6 bases). The V gene lost 5 bases and the J gene lost 2 bases, with 13 bases spanning the gap. CDR1 and CDR2 (germline): SGHTA, FQGTGA. The CDR3 sequence is 15 residues long. CDR3 loop: CASSQTSPPYNEQFF. CDR3 nucleotides: TGTGCCAGCAGCCAAACTAGCCCCCCCTACAATGAGCAGTTCTTC. The full variable domain, in which reference TRBV7-3 and TRBJ2-1 provide the parts outside the CDR3, is GAGVSQTPSNKVTEKGKYVELRCDPISGHTALYWYRQSLGQGPEFLIYFQGTGAADDSGLPNDRFFAVRPEGSVSTLKIQRTERGDSAVYLCASSQTSPPYNEQFFGPGTRLTVL.

This chain joins TRBV6-4 and TRBJ2-3; D possibly matches TRBD1 or TRBD2 (5 bases each). With 5 bases removed from V and 4 bases from J, the gap between germline ends came to 16 bases. The length of the CDR3 is 15 residues. Germline V lookup: CDR1 MRHNA, CDR2 SNTAGT. CDR3 loop: CASSQDGEGSDTQYF. For the CDR3, the DNA is TGTGCCAGCAGTCAGGACGGAGAGGGGTCAGATACGCAGTATTTT.

Only one count was recorded for this clone. This chain uses TRBV27 with TRBJ1-6; tentatively, D is TRBD1 (6 bases). This CDR3 comprises 16 residues. Germline V gives CDR1 MNHEY, CDR2 SMNVEV (reference sequence). Between the trimmed V and J ends, which lost 6 bases and 7 bases, there was a span of 19 bases. In DNA form, the CDR3 reads TGTGCCAGCAGACGGGGGTCTTCAGGGGTAAATTCACCCCTCCACTTT. Protein: CASRRGSSGVNSPLHF.

The chain joins TRBV9 to TRBJ2-1; 8 bases fit TRBD2. Germline V lookup: CDR1 SGDLS, CDR2 YYNGEE. V lost 2 bases, J lost 9 bases, and 10 bases stayed unmatched. This CDR3 is built from 15 residues. The CDR3, as DNA: TGTGCCAGCAGCGTCGGACTAGCAGGAGCGGGTGAGCAGTTCTTC. Amino acids: CASSVGLAGAGEQFF.

This chain connects TRBV2 to TRBJ1-2; TRBD1 matches at 9 bases. From germline, CDR1 is SNHLY and CDR2 FYNNEI. There are 13 residues in the CDR3. CDR3 bases: TGTGCAACCACACGGACAGGGGAGGGTGGCTACACCTTC. Encoded protein: CATTRTGEGGYTF.